Below are 3 T cell receptor beta chains sequenced from a single sample in a study of somatic mutations in cytotoxic T cells in rheumatoid arthritis. Sequencing used immunoSEQ multiplex PCR; TCRdb keeps in-frame clones, though not all of them. This sample has roughly 5,500 clones, with 65% to 85% found just once. Sequenced input: CD8+ T cells sorted from blood. The receptors stem from a woman in her forties or fifties with rheumatoid arthritis.

The chain carries TRBV19 and TRBJ2-7, with 7 nucleotides matching TRBD1. The CDR3 has 14 residues. V lost 8 bases, J lost 1 base, and 8 bases stayed unmatched. Germline V gene lookup returns CDR1 LNHDA and CDR2 SQIVND (reference sequence). CDR3 nucleotides: TGTGCCAGTTCACAGGGGACCCTTTCCTACGAGCAGTACTTC. Translation: CASSQGTLSYEQYF.

The rearrangement uses TRBV27 and TRBJ1-1; D perhaps matches TRBD1 (6 bases). Trimming took off 7 bases at V and 1 base at J, with 16 bases between the two ends. Germline lookup yields CDR1 MNHEY and CDR2 SMNVEV (reference sequence). The CDR3 contains 15 residues. This chain's CDR3 is CASTLQGSRNTEAFF. The CDR3 nucleotides read TGTGCCAGCACCCTACAGGGTAGTCGGAACACTGAAGCTTTCTTT.

V and J are TRBV7-6 and TRBJ2-7, with D perhaps TRBD1 (5 bases). V was trimmed by 1 base and J by 6 bases, leaving 13 bases between them. This CDR3 spans 14 amino acids. Germline CDR1 is SGHVS and CDR2 is FNYEAQ. CDR3 loop: CASSLGQGGVEQYF. The CDR3, as DNA: TGTGCCAGCAGCTTAGGTCAGGGTGGGGTCGAGCAGTACTTC.